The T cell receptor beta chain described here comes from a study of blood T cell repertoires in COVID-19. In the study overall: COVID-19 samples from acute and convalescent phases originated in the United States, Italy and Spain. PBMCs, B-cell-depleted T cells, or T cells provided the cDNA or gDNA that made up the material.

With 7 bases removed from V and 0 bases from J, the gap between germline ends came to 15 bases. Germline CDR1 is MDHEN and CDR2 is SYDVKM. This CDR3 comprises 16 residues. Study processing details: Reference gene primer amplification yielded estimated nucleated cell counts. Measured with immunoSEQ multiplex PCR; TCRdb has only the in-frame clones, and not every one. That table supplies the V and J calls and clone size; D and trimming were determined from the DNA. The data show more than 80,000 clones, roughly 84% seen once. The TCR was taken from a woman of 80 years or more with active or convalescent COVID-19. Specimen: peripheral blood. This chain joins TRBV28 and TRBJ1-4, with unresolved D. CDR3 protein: CASNRRPLATNEKLFF. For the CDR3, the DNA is TGTGCCAGCAATCGGCGGCCCTTGGCAACTAATGAAAAACTGTTTTTT. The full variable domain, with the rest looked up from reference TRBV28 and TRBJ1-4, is DVKVTQSSRYLVKRTGEKVFLECVQDMDHENMFWYRQDPGLGLRLIYFSYDVKMKEKGDIPEGYSVSREKKERFSLILESASTNQTSMYLCASNRRPLATNEKLFFGSGTQLSVL.